These 4 T cell receptor beta chains share one sample of origin, sequenced in a study of blood T cell repertoires in COVID-19 (dated by TCRdb to about 2020). Receptor libraries were prepared by the immunoSEQ multiplex PCR assay. TCRdb provides this immuneACCESS table in a form limited to in-frame rearrangements. Some clones are lacking; in checked studies, under half of them reflect an unresolved V gene, and why the rest are absent is not known. The sample table contains around 70,000 clones; only one count was recorded for approximately 90% of them. In total, the top ten clones hold 2.5% to 3% of the sample. Input material: peripheral blood. These receptor sequences come from a man aged 50 to 59 with COVID-19, enrolled during active disease.

The genes are TRBV7-2 and TRBJ1-4; TRBD1 matches at 8 bases. CDR1 is SGHTA and CDR2 is FQGNSA in the germline V gene. J was trimmed by 7 bases and V by 8 bases; bases with no gene match: 6. The CDR3 is 13 residues long. The CDR3 loop is CASGDRGGEKLFF. CDR3 DNA: TGTGCCAGCGGAGACAGGGGCGGTGAAAAACTGTTTTTT.

The chain couples TRBV18 to TRBJ2-3, with 7 positions matching TRBD1. CDR3 length equals 15 residues. Germline CDR1 reads KGHSH; CDR2 reads LQKENI. V dropped 3 bases and J dropped 3; count of bases not matched to a gene: 6. CDR3: CASSPSGTETDTQYF. The DNA for the CDR3 is TGTGCCAGCTCACCGTCCGGGACAGAAACAGATACGCAGTATTTT. The variable domain in full, completed from reference TRBV18 and TRBJ2-3, reads NAGVMQNPRHLVRRRGQEARLRCSPMKGHSHVYWYRQLPEEGLKFMVYLQKENIIDESGMPKERFSAEFPKEGPSILRIQQVVRGDSAAYFCASSPSGTETDTQYFGPGTRLTVL.

This clone was detected only once. The J gene is TRBJ2-3, the V gene TRBV2, with D possibly being TRBD1 (7 bases). The CDR3 runs to 12 residues. Germline V gene data show CDR1 as SNHLY and CDR2 as FYNNEI. V was pared by 10 bases and J by 9 bases, with 17 bases between. CDR3 amino acids: CATALTGRTQYF. The CDR3 DNA reads TGTGCCACTGCGTTGACAGGGAGGACGCAGTATTTT.

CDR3 sequence (DNA): TGCGCCAGCAGCTTGGAGGAGGGCCACACAGATACGCAGTATTTT. Its translation is CASSLEEGHTDTQYF. The chain is built from TRBV5-1 and TRBJ2-3; possible D gene TRBD2, 6 bases. Germline lookup yields CDR1 SGHRS and CDR2 YFSETQ. The CDR3 loop spans 15 amino acids. V was cut by 0 bases and J by 2 bases, with 10 bases left in between. The full variable domain, its missing parts supplied by reference TRBV5-1 and TRBJ2-3, is KAGVTQTPRYLIKTRGQQVTLSCSPISGHRSVSWYQQTPGQGLQFLFEYFSETQRNKGNFPGRFSGRQFSNSRSEMNVSTLELGDSALYLCASSLEEGHTDTQYFGPGTRLTVL.